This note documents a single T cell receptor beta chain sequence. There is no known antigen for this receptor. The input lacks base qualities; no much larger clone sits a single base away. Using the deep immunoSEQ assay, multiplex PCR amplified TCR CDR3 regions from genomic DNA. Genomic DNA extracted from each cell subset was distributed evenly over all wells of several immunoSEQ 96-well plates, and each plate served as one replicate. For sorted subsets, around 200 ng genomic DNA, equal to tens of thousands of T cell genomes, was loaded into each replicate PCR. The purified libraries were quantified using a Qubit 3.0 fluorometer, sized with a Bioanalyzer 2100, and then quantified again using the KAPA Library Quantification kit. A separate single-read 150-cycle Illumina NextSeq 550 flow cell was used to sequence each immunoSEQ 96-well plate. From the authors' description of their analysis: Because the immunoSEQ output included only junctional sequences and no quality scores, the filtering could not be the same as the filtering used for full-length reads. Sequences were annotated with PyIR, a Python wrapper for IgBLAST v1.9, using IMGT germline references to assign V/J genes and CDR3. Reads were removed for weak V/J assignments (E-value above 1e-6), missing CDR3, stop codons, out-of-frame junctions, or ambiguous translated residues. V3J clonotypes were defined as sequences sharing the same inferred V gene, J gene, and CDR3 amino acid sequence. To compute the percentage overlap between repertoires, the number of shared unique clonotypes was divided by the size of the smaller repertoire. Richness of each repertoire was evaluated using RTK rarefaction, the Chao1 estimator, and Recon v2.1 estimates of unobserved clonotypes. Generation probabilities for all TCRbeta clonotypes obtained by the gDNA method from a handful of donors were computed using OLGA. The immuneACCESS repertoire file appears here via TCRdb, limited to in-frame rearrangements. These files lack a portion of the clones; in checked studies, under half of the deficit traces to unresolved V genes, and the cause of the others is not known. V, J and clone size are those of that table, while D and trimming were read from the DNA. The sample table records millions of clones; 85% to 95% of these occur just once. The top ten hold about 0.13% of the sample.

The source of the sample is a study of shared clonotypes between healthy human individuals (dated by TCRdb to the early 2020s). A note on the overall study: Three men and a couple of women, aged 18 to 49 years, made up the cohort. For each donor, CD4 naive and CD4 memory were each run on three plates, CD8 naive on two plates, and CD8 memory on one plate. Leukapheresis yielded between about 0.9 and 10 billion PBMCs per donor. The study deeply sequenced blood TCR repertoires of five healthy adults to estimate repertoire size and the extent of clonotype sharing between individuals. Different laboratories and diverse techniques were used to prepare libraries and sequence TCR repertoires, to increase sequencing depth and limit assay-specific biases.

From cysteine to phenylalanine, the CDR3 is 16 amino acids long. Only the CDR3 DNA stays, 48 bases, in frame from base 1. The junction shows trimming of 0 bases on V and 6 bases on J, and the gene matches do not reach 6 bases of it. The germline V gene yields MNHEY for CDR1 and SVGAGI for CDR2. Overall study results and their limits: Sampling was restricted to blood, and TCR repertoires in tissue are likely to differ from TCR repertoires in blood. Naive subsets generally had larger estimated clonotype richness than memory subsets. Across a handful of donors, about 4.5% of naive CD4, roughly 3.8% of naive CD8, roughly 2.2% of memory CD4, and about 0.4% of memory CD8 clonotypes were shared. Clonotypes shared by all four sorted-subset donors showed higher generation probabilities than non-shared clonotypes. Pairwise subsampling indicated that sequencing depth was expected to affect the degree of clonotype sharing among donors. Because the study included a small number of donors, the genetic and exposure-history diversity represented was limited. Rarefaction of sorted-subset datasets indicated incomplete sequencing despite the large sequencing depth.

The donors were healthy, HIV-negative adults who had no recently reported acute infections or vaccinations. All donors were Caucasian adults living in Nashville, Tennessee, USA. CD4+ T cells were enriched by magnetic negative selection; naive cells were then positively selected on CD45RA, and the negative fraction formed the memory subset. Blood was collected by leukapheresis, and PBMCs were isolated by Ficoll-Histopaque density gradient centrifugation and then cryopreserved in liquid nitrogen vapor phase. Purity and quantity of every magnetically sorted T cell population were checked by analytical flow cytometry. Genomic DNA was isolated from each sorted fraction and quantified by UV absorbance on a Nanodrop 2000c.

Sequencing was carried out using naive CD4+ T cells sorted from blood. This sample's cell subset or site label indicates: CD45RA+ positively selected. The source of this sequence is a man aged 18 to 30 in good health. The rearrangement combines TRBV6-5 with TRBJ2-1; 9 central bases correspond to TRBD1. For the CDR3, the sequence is CASSYSDRGRTNEQFF. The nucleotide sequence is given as TGTGCCAGCAGTTACTCGGACAGGGGTCGTACCAATGAGCAGTTCTTC.